The T cell receptor beta chain under discussion was sequenced for a study of control samples from healthy donors and cancer patients. Only in-frame clones appear in the TCRdb table, and some are missing; sequencing was by immunoSEQ multiplex PCR. The data show roughly 370,000 clones, 75% to 95% seen once. The CDR3 contains 14 residues. Germline V gives CDR1 MDHEN, CDR2 SYDVKM. Deletions cut 6 bases from V and 3 bases from J, with 14 bases between. Sequencing was performed on PBMCs. The chain has TRBV28 and TRBJ1-2; D possibly corresponds to TRBD1 (6 bases). This TCR was recovered from a man aged 40-50 years with head and neck cancer. The CDR3: CASRPQGLDYGYTF. The CDR3 DNA is TGTGCCAGCAGGCCACAGGGACTTGACTATGGCTACACCTTC.